This entry concerns a single T cell receptor (beta chain). This clonotype was recorded many times. It lacks a known antigen. Base qualities are not at hand, and no much larger clone is one base apart. The CDR3 spans 14 residues, from the cysteine through the phenylalanine. Kept here is only the CDR3 DNA, which spans 42 bases and is read in frame from base 1. As encoded in the germline V gene, CDR1 is SGHRS while CDR2 is YFSETQ. The trim is 2 bases for V and 0 bases for J, with a gap of 8 bases between the germline ends. Library prep was done by RACE. The listed sequencing device is NextSeq 500. During library preparation, unique molecular identifiers were attached to individual cDNA molecules so that TCRs could be counted in a quantitative, reproducible way. For every blood RNA sample, sequencing covered both the TCR alpha and TCR beta chains. On the study's bioinformatics: A median of about 87,000 TCRs per sample was observed, with a range of about 23,224 to 690,600. The Decombinator software suite was used to annotate V, J and CDR3 in the TCR reads. To make PS versus PT1 abundance plots, every sample was subsampled to the same number of TCRs (28,000). TCRs were defined as expanded if absent before sensitization and observed at least eight times at the 2-week time point. The public reads were reprocessed in TCRdb via fastp at Q25 and MiXCR, keeping in-frame beta chains. Identical CDR3 proteins give one entry, which carries the most common genes and DNA. The V and J calls and clone size come from TCRdb's table, not from the authors' own analysis. This sample holds approximately 79,000 distinct CDR3 sequences; 8.5% were observed only once. The ten largest clones capture around 2.6% of the sample.

The source of the sample is a study of human T cells and chemical hapten exposure listed by TCRdb under 2021. Concerning the study at large: For sensitization, 2% DPC in acetone was applied to a roughly 2 cm by roughly 2 cm area of upper inner arm skin. Peripheral blood TCR repertoire changes were tracked in vivo in alopecia patients during primary and secondary sensitization to the hapten diphenylcyclopropenone (DPC). Blood was sampled from patients pre-sensitization (week 0) and at 2, 6 and about 24 weeks after DPC sensitization. Libraries were pooled for sequencing, and per-sample TCR yields varied mainly because of small differences in library volumes within the pool. Patch testing on the upper back used Finn chambers containing 0.01% DPC, with scoring done after 6 days according to International Contact Dermatitis Research Group standards. Around 30 alopecia patients provided blood for TCR sequencing at one to four time points (pre-sensitization, 2, 6 and 24 weeks). The patient cohort, mostly female, included alopecia areata with under or over 50% scalp involvement, alopecia totalis and alopecia universalis. Throughout the roughly 24-week study period, patients were also given weekly therapeutic DPC doses on the scalp.

The time point label on this specimen signifies: pre-sensitization, week 0. The treatment or condition tag for this specimen amounts to: therapeutic diphenylcyclopropenone sensitization with weekly scalp DPC. Blood at each patch-test visit was drawn before the patch test was applied. Eligible patients were aged 18 to 70, diagnosed with alopecia, deemed suitable for DPC therapy, and excluded if pregnant. Total RNA was isolated from unfractionated whole blood collected in Tempus Blood RNA tubes. The paper as a whole reports these results and caveats: Repeated subsampling changed both the strength of the expansion versus patch-test correlation and the threshold at which that correlation became significant. Because every patient had alopecia, a presumed autoimmune disease, the patients' immune response might differ from that of healthy individuals. Patch test score correlated positively with the number of PT1 expanded TCRs, reaching significance at thresholds 8, 16 and 32 but not at 4. Significantly more large CDR3 similarity clusters were formed by expanded TCRs than by pre-sensitization or healthy control sets, consistent with antigen-driven responses. The number of TCRs above 1 in 1000 frequency did not change with DPC sensitization; there was no evidence of global repertoire structure alterations.

The sequence was obtained from a man aged 40-49 years with alopecia areata. Some clones in this sample may be carry-over from other donors' samples. The input for sequencing was whole blood, taken in connection with sensitization to the hapten diphenylcyclopropenone (DPC). The rearranged chain carries TRBV5-1 and TRBJ1-2; the D region possibly corresponds to TRBD1 (5 bases align). The sequenced DNA: TGCGCCAGCAGCTTAAGGACATCTAACTATGGCTACACCTTC. Translated, it reads CASSLRTSNYGYTF.